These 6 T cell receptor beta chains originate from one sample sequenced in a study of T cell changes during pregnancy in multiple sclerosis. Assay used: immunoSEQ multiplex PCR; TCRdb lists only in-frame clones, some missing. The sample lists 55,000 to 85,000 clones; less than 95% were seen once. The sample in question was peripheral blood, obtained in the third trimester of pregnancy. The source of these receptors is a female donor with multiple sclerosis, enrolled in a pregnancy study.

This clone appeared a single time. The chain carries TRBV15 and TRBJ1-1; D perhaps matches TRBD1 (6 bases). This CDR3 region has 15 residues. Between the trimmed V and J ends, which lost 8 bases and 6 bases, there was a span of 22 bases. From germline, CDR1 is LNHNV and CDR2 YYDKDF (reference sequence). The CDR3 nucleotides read TGTGCCACCTCCCCAAATACAGGGAACCGTCCTGAAGCTTTCTTT. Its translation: CATSPNTGNRPEAFF.

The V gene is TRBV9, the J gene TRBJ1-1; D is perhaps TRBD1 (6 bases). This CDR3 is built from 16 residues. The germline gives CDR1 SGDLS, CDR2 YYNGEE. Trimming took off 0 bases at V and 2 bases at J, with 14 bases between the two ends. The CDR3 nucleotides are TGTGCCAGCAGCGTAGCTTCAGGGGCTACCAACACTGAAGCTTTCTTT. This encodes CASSVASGATNTEAFF.

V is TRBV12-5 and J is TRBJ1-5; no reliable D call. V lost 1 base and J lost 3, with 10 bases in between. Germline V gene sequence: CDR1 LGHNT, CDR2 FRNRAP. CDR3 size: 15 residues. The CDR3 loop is CASGLGDTDNQPQHF. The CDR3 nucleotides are TGTGCTAGTGGTTTGGGTGACACGGACAATCAGCCCCAGCATTTT. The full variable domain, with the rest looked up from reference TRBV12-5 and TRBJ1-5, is DARVTQTPRHKVTEMGQEVTMRCQPILGHNTVFWYRQTMMQGLELLAYFRNRAPLDDSGMPKDRFSAEMPDATLATLKIQPSEPRDSAVYFCASGLGDTDNQPQHFGDGTRLSIL.

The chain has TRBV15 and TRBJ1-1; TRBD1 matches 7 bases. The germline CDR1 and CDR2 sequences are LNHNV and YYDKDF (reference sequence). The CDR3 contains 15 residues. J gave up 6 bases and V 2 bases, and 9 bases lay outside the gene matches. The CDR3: CATSRLNQGGAEAFF. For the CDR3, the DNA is TGTGCCACCAGCAGACTAAATCAGGGGGGTGCTGAAGCTTTCTTT.

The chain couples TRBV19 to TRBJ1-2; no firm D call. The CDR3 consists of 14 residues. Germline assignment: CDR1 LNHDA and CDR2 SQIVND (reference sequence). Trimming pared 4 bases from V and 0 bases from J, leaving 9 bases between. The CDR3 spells CASSRKIANYGYTF. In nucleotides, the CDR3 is TGTGCCAGTAGTAGAAAAATAGCTAACTATGGCTACACCTTC.

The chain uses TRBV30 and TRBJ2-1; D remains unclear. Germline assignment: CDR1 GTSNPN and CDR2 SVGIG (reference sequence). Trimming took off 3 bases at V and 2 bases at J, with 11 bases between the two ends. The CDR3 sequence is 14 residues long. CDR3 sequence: CAWSAETAYNEQFF. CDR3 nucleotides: TGTGCCTGGAGCGCTGAAACAGCCTACAATGAGCAGTTCTTC.